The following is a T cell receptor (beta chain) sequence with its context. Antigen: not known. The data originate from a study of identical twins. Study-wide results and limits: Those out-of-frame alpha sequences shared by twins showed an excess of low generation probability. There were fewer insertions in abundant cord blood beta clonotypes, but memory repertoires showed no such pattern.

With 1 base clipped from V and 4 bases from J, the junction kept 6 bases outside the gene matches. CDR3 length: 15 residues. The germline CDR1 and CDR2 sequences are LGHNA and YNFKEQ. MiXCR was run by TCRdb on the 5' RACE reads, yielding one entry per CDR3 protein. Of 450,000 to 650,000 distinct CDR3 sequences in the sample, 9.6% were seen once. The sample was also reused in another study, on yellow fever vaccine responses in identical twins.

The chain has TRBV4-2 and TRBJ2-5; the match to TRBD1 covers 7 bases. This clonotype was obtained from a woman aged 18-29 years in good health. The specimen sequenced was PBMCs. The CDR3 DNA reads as TGTGCCAGCAGCCAAGCTGAGGGGGCCGGAGAGACCCAGTACTTC. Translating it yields CASSQAEGAGETQYF.